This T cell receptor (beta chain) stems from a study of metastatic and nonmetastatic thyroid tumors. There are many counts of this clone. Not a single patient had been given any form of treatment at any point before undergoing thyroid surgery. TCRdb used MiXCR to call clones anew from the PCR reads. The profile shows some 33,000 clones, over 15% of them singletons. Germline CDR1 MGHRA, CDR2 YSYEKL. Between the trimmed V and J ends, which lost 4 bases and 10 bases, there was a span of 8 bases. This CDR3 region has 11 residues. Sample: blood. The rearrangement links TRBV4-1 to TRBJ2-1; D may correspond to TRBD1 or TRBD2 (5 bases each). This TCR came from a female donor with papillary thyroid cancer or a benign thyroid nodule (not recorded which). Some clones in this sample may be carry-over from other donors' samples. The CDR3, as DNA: TGCGCCAGCAGCCCAGGGACGGAGCAGTTCTTC. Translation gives CASSPGTEQFF.